This T cell receptor beta chain was profiled in a study of post-analysis software for immune sequencing data. Unique-molecular-identifier-tagged TCR beta cDNA libraries were used. T cells numbering about 0.95 to 10 million gave rise to around 460,000 cDNA molecules. TCRdb reprocessed the PCR reads via MiXCR and lists one record per CDR3 protein. The sample shows about 820,000 distinct CDR3 sequences, roughly 50% of them seen only once. The CDR3 extends over 17 amino acids. From germline, CDR1 is LNHNV and CDR2 YYDKDF (reference sequence). The germline V and J ends were trimmed by 7 bases and 2 bases, with 23 bases remaining between them. As for this clonotype: Its antigen is not identified.

Findings and caveats of the study: Comparison with controls showed significantly lower normalized Chao1 diversity in multiple sclerosis patients. About 5 TRBV segments were more frequent in patients than controls; TRBV5-6, TRBV5-1 and TRBV20-1 belonged to this group. Samples from a shared batch, those prepared together, strongly co-clustered by F measure.

This chain links TRBV15 with TRBJ2-5, with D perhaps being TRBD1 or TRBD2 (5 bases each). The clonotype comes from a girl between 10 and 17 years old with multiple sclerosis. Material: blood. CDR3 protein: CATTNRRGQGLQETQYF. In DNA form, the CDR3 reads TGTGCCACCACCAACCGTCGCGGGCAGGGCCTTCAAGAGACCCAGTACTTC. Based on the CDR3 plus reference TRBV15 and TRBJ2-5, the full variable domain is DAMVIQNPRYQVTQFGKPVTLSCSQTLNHNVMYWYQQKSSQAPKLLFHYYDKDFNNEADTPDNFQSRRPNTSFCFLDIRSPGLGDTAMYLCATTNRRGQGLQETQYFGPGTRLLVL.